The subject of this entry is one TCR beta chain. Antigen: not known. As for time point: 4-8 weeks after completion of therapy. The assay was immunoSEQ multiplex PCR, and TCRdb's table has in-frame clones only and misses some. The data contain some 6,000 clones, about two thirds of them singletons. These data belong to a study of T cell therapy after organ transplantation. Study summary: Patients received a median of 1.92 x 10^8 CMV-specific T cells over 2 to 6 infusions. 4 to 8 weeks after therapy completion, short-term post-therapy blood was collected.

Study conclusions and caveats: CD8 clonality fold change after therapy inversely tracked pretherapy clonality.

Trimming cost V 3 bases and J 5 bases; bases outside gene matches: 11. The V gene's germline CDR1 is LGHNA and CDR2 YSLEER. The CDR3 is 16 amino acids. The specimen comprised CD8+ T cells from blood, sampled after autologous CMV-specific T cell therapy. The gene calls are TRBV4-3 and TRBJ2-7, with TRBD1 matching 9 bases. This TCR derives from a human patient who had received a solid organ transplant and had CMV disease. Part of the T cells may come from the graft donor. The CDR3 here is CASSQAPGQGGNEQYF. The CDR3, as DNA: TGCGCCAGCAGCCAGGCACCGGGACAGGGTGGGAACGAGCAGTACTTC.